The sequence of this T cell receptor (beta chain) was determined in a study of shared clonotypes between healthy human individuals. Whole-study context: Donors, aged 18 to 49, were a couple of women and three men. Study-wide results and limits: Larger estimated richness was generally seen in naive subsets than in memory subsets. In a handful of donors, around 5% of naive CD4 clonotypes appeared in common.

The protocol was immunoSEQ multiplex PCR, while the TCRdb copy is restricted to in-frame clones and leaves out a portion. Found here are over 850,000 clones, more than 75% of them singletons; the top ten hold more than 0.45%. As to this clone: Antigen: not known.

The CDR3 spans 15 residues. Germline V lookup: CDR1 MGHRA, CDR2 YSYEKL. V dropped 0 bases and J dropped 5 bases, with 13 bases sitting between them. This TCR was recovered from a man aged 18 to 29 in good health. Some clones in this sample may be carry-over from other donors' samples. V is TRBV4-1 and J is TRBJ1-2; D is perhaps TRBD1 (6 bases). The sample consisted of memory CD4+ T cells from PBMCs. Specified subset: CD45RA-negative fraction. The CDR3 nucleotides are TGCGCCAGCAGCCAAGATCCGGACAGAGAATATGGCTACACCTTC. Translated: CASSQDPDREYGYTF.